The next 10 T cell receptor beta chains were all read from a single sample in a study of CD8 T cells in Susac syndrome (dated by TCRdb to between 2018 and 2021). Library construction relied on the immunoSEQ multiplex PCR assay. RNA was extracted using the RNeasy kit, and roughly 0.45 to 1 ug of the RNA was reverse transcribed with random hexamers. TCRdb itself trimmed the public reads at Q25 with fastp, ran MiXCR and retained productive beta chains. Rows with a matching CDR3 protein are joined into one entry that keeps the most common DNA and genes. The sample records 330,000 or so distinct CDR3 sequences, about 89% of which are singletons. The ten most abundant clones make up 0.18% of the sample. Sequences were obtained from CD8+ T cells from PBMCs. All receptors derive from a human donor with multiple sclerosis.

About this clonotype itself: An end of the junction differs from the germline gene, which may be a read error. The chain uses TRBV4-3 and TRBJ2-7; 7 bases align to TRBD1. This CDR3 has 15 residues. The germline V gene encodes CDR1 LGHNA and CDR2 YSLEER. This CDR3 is CASSQGQGSSHEQYF. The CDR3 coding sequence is TGCGCCAGCAGCCAAGGACAGGGCTCCTCCCACGAGCAGTACTTC.

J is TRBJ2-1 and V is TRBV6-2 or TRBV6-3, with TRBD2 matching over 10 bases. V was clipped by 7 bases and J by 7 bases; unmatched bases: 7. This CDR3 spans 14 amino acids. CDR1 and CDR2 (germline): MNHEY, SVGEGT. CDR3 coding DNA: TGTGCCAGCACGTATCAAGCGGGGGGGAATGAGCAGTTCTTC. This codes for CASTYQAGGNEQFF.

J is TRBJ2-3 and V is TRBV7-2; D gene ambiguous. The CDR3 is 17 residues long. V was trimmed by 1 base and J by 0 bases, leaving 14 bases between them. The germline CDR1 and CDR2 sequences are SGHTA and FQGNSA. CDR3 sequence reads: CASSLVGLRRSTDTQYF. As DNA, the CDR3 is TGTGCCAGCAGCTTAGTAGGGCTTCGGCGAAGCACAGATACGCAGTATTTT.

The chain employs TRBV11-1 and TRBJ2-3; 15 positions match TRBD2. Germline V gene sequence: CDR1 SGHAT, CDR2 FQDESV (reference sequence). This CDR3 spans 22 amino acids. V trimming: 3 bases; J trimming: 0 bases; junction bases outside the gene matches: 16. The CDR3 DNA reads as TGTGCCAGCAGCTTGGGGACTAGCGGGGGGATAGGAGACCTTTCTAGCACAGATACGCAGTATTTT. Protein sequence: CASSLGTSGGIGDLSSTDTQYF. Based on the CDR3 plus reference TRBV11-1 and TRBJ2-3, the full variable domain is EAEVAQSPRYKITEKSQAVAFWCDPISGHATLYWYRQILGQGPELLVQFQDESVVDDSQLPKDRFSAERLKGVDSTLKIQPAELGDSAMYLCASSLGTSGGIGDLSSTDTQYFGPGTRLTVL.

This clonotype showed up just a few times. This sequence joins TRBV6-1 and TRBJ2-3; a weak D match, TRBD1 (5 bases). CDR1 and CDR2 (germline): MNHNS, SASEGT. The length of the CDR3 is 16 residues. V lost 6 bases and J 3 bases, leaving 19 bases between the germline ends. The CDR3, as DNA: TGTGCCAGCAGCCTTTCAGGGAATCCCCTTACAGATACGCAGTATTTT. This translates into CASSLSGNPLTDTQYF.

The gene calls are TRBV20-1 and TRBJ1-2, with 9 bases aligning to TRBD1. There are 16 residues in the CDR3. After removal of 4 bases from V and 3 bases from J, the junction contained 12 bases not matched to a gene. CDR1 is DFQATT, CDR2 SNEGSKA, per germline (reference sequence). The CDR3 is CSAIPRTGANDYGYTF. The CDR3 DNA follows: TGCAGTGCTATCCCCCGGACAGGGGCTAACGACTATGGCTACACCTTC.

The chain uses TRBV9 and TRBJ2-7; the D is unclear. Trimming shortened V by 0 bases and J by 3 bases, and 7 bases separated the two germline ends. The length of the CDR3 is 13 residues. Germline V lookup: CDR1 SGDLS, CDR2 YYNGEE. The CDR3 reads CASSVGVGYEQYF. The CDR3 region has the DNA TGTGCCAGCAGCGTAGGAGTGGGCTACGAGCAGTACTTC.

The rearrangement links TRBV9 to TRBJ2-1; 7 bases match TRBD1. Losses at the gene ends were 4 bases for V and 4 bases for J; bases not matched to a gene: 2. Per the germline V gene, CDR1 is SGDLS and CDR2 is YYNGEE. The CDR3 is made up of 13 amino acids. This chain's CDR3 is CASSRQGYNEQFF. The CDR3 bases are TGTGCCAGCAGCCGACAGGGTTACAATGAGCAGTTCTTC. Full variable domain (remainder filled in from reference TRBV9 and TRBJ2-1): DSGVTQTPKHLITATGQRVTLRCSPRSGDLSVYWYQQSLDQGLQFLIQYYNGEERAKGNILERFSAQQFPDLHSELNLSSLELGDSALYFCASSRQGYNEQFFGPGTRLTVL.

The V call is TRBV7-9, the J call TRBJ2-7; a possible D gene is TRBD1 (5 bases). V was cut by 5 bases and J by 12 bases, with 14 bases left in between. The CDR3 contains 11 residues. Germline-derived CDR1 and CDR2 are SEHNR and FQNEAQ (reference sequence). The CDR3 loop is CASSRDSRAYF. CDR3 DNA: TGTGCCAGCAGCAGAGACAGCAGAGCGTACTTC.

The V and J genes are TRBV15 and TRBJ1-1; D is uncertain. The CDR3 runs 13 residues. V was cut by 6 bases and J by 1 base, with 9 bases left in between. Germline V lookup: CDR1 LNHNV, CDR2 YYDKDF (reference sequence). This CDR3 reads CATRPRGNTEAFF. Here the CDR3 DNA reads TGTGCCACCAGGCCTCGTGGGAACACTGAAGCTTTCTTT. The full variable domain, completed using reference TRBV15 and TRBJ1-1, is DAMVIQNPRYQVTQFGKPVTLSCSQTLNHNVMYWYQQKSSQAPKLLFHYYDKDFNNEADTPDNFQSRRPNTSFCFLDIRSPGLGDTAMYLCATRPRGNTEAFFGQGTRLTVV.